The clone carrying this T cell receptor beta chain was counted between two and nine times. The entry originates in a study of sequential checkpoint blockade in melanoma. Overall study context: Some 22 patients had tumor biopsies before treatment and at week 13.

The CDR3 runs 14 residues. The V end was cut by 2 bases, the J end by 0 bases, with 6 bases between. Germline loops: CDR1 SGHRS, CDR2 YFSETQ. This sample's treatment: randomized to nivolumab then ipilimumab (arm A) or the reverse (arm B). Produced via immunoSEQ multiplex PCR; TCRdb's table is partial and in-frame only. This table holds 8,000 or so clones, roughly a quarter found once. The sequencing used tumor tissue (inferred from file names), collected from a patient given nivolumab and ipilimumab in sequence. This sequence originates from a human donor with melanoma. The chain joins TRBV5-1 to TRBJ2-4; D gene uncertain. This CDR3 reads CASSFTLAKNIQYF. The CDR3 DNA reads as TGCGCCAGCAGCTTTACTCTAGCCAAAAACATTCAGTACTTC. The whole variable domain, filled in from reference TRBV5-1 and TRBJ2-4, reads KAGVTQTPRYLIKTRGQQVTLSCSPISGHRSVSWYQQTPGQGLQFLFEYFSETQRNKGNFPGRFSGRQFSNSRSEMNVSTLELGDSALYLCASSFTLAKNIQYFGAGTRLSVL.